The rows below give T cell receptor beta chains drawn from one sample of a study of T cells in Graves' hyperthyroidism and ophthalmopathy. One entry per CDR3 protein, called by TCRdb with MiXCR from the multiplex PCR reads. The sample holds about 350,000 distinct CDR3 sequences, 15% to 20% seen once. Sample: blood. These receptor sequences come from a woman aged 25 to 39 with Graves' hyperthyroidism that later progressed to Graves' ophthalmopathy. CDR3s include the opening cysteine and the closing phenylalanine or tryptophan. A D gene is named only where the DNA matches it firmly. Clone size is stated in some rows and not others, as once, few, many or a class when expanded.

J gene: TRBJ1-1
V gene: TRBV2
clone size: many
D gene: -
CDR3 DNA: TGTGCCAGCACCAAGGTACAGAAACTATTCATGAACACTGAAGCTTTCTTT
CDR3 protein: CASTKVQKLFMNTEAFF

J gene: TRBJ2-6
V gene: TRBV24-1
clone size: -
D gene: TRBD1
CDR3 DNA: TGTGCCACCAGTGAGGCGGGACAGGGGAGGGGGGCCAACGTCCTGACTTTC
CDR3 protein: CATSEAGQGRGANVLTF

J gene: TRBJ2-7
V gene: TRBV12-3/TRBV12-4
clone size: -
D gene: -
CDR3 DNA: TGTGCCAGCAGTTCAACCGGCGAGCAGTACTTC
CDR3 protein: CASSSTGEQYF

J gene: TRBJ2-1
V gene: TRBV2
clone size: -
D gene: TRBD2
CDR3 DNA: TGTGCCAGCAGTGGTCGACTAGCGGTGAATGAGCAGTTCTTC
CDR3 protein: CASSGRLAVNEQFF

J gene: TRBJ2-5
V gene: TRBV6-5
clone size: -
D gene: -
CDR3 DNA: TGTGCCAGCAGTTACCAGGGACCGGTGGACCAGTACTTC
CDR3 protein: CASSYQGPVDQYF

J gene: TRBJ1-4
V gene: TRBV29-1
clone size: -
D gene: TRBD1
CDR3 DNA: TGCAGCGGCCGGACAGGGGGTAGAGAAAAACTGTTTTTT
CDR3 protein: CSGRTGGREKLFF

J gene: TRBJ2-1
V gene: TRBV2
clone size: -
D gene: -
CDR3 DNA: TGTGCCAGCATTCAGGACTGGGACGATGAGCAGTTCTTC
CDR3 protein: CASIQDWDDEQFF

J gene: TRBJ2-3
V gene: TRBV6-1
clone size: many
D gene: TRBD1
CDR3 DNA: TGTGCCAGCAGTGAAGGACAGGGGGGAGATACGCAGTATTTT
CDR3 protein: CASSEGQGGDTQYF

J gene: TRBJ2-1
V gene: TRBV5-1
clone size: many
D gene: TRBD2
CDR3 DNA: TGCGCCAGCAGCTTGTCGACTAGCGCTAATTACAATGAGCAGTTCTTC
CDR3 protein: CASSLSTSANYNEQFF

J gene: TRBJ2-1
V gene: TRBV15
clone size: -
D gene: TRBD2
CDR3 DNA: TGTGCCACCAGCAGGGGGACTAGCGGGAGCGATGAGCAGTTCTTC
CDR3 protein: CATSRGTSGSDEQFF

J gene: TRBJ2-7
V gene: TRBV27
clone size: many
D gene: -
CDR3 DNA: TGTGCCAGCAGTTTCCTAAGTGGGGATCGCGCCTACGAGCAGTACTTC
CDR3 protein: CASSFLSGDRAYEQYF

J gene: TRBJ2-1
V gene: TRBV7-9
clone size: -
D gene: -
CDR3 DNA: TGTGCCAGCAGCGCGGACAGTATTACCTACAATGAGCAGTTCTTC
CDR3 protein: CASSADSITYNEQFF

J gene: TRBJ2-7
V gene: TRBV6-2/TRBV6-3
clone size: few
D gene: -
CDR3 DNA: TGTGCCAGCAGCCGCGGACTATTCTACGAGCAGTACTTC
CDR3 protein: CASSRGLFYEQYF

J gene: TRBJ2-5
V gene: TRBV28
clone size: -
D gene: TRBD2
CDR3 DNA: TGTGCCAGCAGTTTATATAGCGGGAGTGTAGGGACCCAGTACTTC
CDR3 protein: CASSLYSGSVGTQYF

J gene: TRBJ2-5
V gene: TRBV12-3/TRBV12-4
clone size: many
D gene: -
CDR3 DNA: TGTGCCTGCAGTTACTGGGGTAGGGGCTATCGAGAGACCCAGTACTTC
CDR3 protein: CACSYWGRGYRETQYF

J gene: TRBJ2-5
V gene: TRBV18
clone size: -
D gene: TRBD2
CDR3 DNA: TGTGCCAGCTCACCAAGTTCTAGCGGGAGAGAGACCCAGTACTTC
CDR3 protein: CASSPSSSGRETQYF

J gene: TRBJ1-1
V gene: TRBV3-1
clone size: few
D gene: -
CDR3 DNA: TGTGCCAGCAGCCAAGAAATCGGCACTGAAGCTTTCTTT
CDR3 protein: CASSQEIGTEAFF

J gene: TRBJ2-1
V gene: TRBV19
clone size: -
D gene: -
CDR3 DNA: TGTGCCAGTAGTATCGCGACGGACAGCTCCTACAATGAGCAGTTCTTC
CDR3 protein: CASSIATDSSYNEQFF

J gene: TRBJ2-2
V gene: TRBV27
clone size: many
D gene: -
CDR3 DNA: TGTGCCAGCAGCTGGGGACTGGCCACCGGGGAGCTGTTTTTT
CDR3 protein: CASSWGLATGELFF

J gene: TRBJ2-3
V gene: TRBV6-1
clone size: few
D gene: -
CDR3 DNA: TGTGCCAGCAGTCCCCTCCTAAGCACAGATACGCAGTATTTT
CDR3 protein: CASSPLLSTDTQYF

J gene: TRBJ1-5
V gene: TRBV12-3/TRBV12-4
clone size: many
D gene: TRBD1
CDR3 DNA: TGTGCCAGCAGTTTAGCTACGGGACAGGGGGCCTGGACGCCCCAGCATTTT
CDR3 protein: CASSLATGQGAWTPQHF

J gene: TRBJ2-1
V gene: TRBV25-1
clone size: many
D gene: -
CDR3 DNA: TGTGCCAGCAGTGAATTGCAGGGGATCTCCTACAATGAGCAGTTCTTC
CDR3 protein: CASSELQGISYNEQFF

J gene: TRBJ2-5
V gene: TRBV29-1
clone size: -
D gene: -
CDR3 DNA: TGCAGCGTCCGCCGCGGGTACCAAGAGACCCAGTACTTC
CDR3 protein: CSVRRGYQETQYF

J gene: TRBJ1-2
V gene: TRBV29-1
clone size: many
D gene: TRBD1
CDR3 DNA: TGCAGCGCCGAGGACAGGGGCTATGGCTACACCTTC
CDR3 protein: CSAEDRGYGYTF

J gene: TRBJ1-4
V gene: TRBV15
clone size: many
D gene: -
CDR3 DNA: TGTGCCACCAGCAGAGAAGTGGGAGGCGCTGGTTATGAAAAACTGTTTTTT
CDR3 protein: CATSREVGGAGYEKLFF

J gene: TRBJ2-3
V gene: TRBV2
clone size: many
D gene: -
CDR3 DNA: TGTGCCAGCAGTTTAGCGGATTTTGGCACAGATACGCAGTATTTT
CDR3 protein: CASSLADFGTDTQYF

J gene: TRBJ2-3
V gene: TRBV5-8
clone size: few
D gene: -
CDR3 DNA: TGTGCCAGCAGCTTGTTAAAGGGGTCGGGGGCGTATATAGATACGCAGTATTTT
CDR3 protein: CASSLLKGSGAYIDTQYF

J gene: TRBJ2-1
V gene: TRBV5-1
clone size: -
D gene: -
CDR3 DNA: TGCGCCAGCAGCTTGGCTCGGGAATCCCCCTACAATGAGCAGTTCTTC
CDR3 protein: CASSLARESPYNEQFF

J gene: TRBJ1-5
V gene: TRBV20-1
clone size: many
D gene: -
CDR3 DNA: TGCAGTGCTAGAGTTATTTCGGGCAGGGGAGGCAATCAGCCCCAGCATTTT
CDR3 protein: CSARVISGRGGNQPQHF

J gene: TRBJ2-7
V gene: TRBV20-1
clone size: many
D gene: -
CDR3 DNA: TGCAGTGCTAGTTTCCCCGGCTCCTACGAGCAGTACTTC
CDR3 protein: CSASFPGSYEQYF

J gene: TRBJ1-5
V gene: TRBV5-1
clone size: many
D gene: -
CDR3 DNA: TGCGCCAGCAGCATATTGACAGAGTATAGCAATCAGCCCCAGCATTTT
CDR3 protein: CASSILTEYSNQPQHF

J gene: TRBJ1-1
V gene: TRBV7-9
clone size: many
D gene: -
CDR3 DNA: TGTGCCAGCAGTCTGGGGACACTCACTGAAGCTTTCTTT
CDR3 protein: CASSLGTLTEAFF

J gene: TRBJ1-2
V gene: TRBV5-1
clone size: few
D gene: -
CDR3 DNA: TGCGCCAGCAGCTTTGGACAGCCTACCTTTGGGGGCACCTTC
CDR3 protein: CASSFGQPTFGGTF

J gene: TRBJ1-2
V gene: TRBV5-1
clone size: many
D gene: TRBD1
CDR3 DNA: TGCGCCAGCAGCTTGATCGAAGGGGGCGATGGCTACACCTTC
CDR3 protein: CASSLIEGGDGYTF

J gene: TRBJ1-5
V gene: TRBV5-1
clone size: few
D gene: -
CDR3 DNA: TGCGCCAGCAGCTTGGTTGGGGGCCTGGGAGAGCCCCAGCATTTT
CDR3 protein: CASSLVGGLGEPQHF

J gene: TRBJ1-6
V gene: TRBV20-1
clone size: few
D gene: -
CDR3 DNA: TGCAGTGTAGCTCCGTCGTTAGGCTCTTCACCCCTCCACTTT
CDR3 protein: CSVAPSLGSSPLHF

J gene: TRBJ1-2
V gene: TRBV6-1
clone size: many
D gene: -
CDR3 DNA: TGTGCCAGCAGCGTAGACGGAGTTTATGGCTACACCTTC
CDR3 protein: CASSVDGVYGYTF

J gene: TRBJ2-3
V gene: TRBV4-2
clone size: many
D gene: -
CDR3 DNA: TGTGCCAGCAGCCAAGATAAGTCTCCGACGCAGTATTTT
CDR3 protein: CASSQDKSPTQYF

J gene: TRBJ2-6
V gene: TRBV20-1
clone size: many
D gene: -
CDR3 DNA: TGCAGTGCAGGGGGACCCGACTCTGGGGCCAACGTCCTGACTTTC
CDR3 protein: CSAGGPDSGANVLTF

J gene: TRBJ1-3
V gene: TRBV12-3/TRBV12-4
clone size: few
D gene: -
CDR3 DNA: TGTGCCAGCAGCACGTACGCTGGAAACACCATATATTTT
CDR3 protein: CASSTYAGNTIYF

J gene: TRBJ1-6
V gene: TRBV6-5
clone size: -
D gene: -
CDR3 DNA: TGTGCCAGCAGTTACGTCGTCCTACGGGGCACCCTCCACTTT
CDR3 protein: CASSYVVLRGTLHF

J gene: TRBJ2-7
V gene: TRBV7-9
clone size: many
D gene: TRBD2
CDR3 DNA: TGTGCCAGCAGTTTTCCGACTAGCGGGGGCAACGTACAATACGAGCAGTACTTC
CDR3 protein: CASSFPTSGGNVQYEQYF

J gene: TRBJ1-6
V gene: TRBV4-1
clone size: few
D gene: -
CDR3 DNA: TGCGCCAGCAGCCAAGTTTTGTCAGATAATTCACCCCTCCACTTT
CDR3 protein: CASSQVLSDNSPLHF

J gene: TRBJ1-2
V gene: TRBV5-6
clone size: -
D gene: -
CDR3 DNA: TGTGCCAGCAGCCGAGGGACCAGAGACTATGGCTACACCTTC
CDR3 protein: CASSRGTRDYGYTF

J gene: TRBJ2-3
V gene: TRBV12-3/TRBV12-4
clone size: many
D gene: -
CDR3 DNA: TGTGCCAGCAGTTACGCCGCCGATACGCAGTATTTT
CDR3 protein: CASSYAADTQYF

J gene: TRBJ2-7
V gene: TRBV10-2
clone size: -
D gene: TRBD1
CDR3 DNA: TGCGCCACCCGGGACAGGGGAGGATACGAGCGGTACTTC
CDR3 protein: CATRDRGGYERYF

J gene: TRBJ1-1
V gene: TRBV6-5
clone size: many
D gene: -
CDR3 DNA: TGTGCCAGCAGTTATGGACACTCGAACACTGAAGCTTTCTTT
CDR3 protein: CASSYGHSNTEAFF

J gene: TRBJ2-5
V gene: TRBV2
clone size: -
D gene: -
CDR3 DNA: TGTGCCAGCAGGAAAGATAACACTGGCGAGACCCAGTACTTC
CDR3 protein: CASRKDNTGETQYF

J gene: TRBJ2-7
V gene: TRBV12-3/TRBV12-4
clone size: many
D gene: -
CDR3 DNA: TGTGCCAGCACCCATGGGGGGAGCGGAGCCTACGAGCAGTACTTC
CDR3 protein: CASTHGGSGAYEQYF

J gene: TRBJ2-7
V gene: TRBV19
clone size: many
D gene: -
CDR3 DNA: TGTGCCAGTAGCCTCCACACCTTTACGTCGGGCGAGCAGTACTTC
CDR3 protein: CASSLHTFTSGEQYF

J gene: TRBJ1-5
V gene: TRBV15
clone size: few
D gene: TRBD1
CDR3 DNA: TGTGCCACCAGCAGAGGGGACAGGGGGAATCAGCCCCAGCATTTT
CDR3 protein: CATSRGDRGNQPQHF

J gene: TRBJ1-1
V gene: TRBV27
clone size: many
D gene: -
CDR3 DNA: TGTGCCAGCAGTTTTTTCCCTCCGGGGATGAACACTGAAGCTTTCTTT
CDR3 protein: CASSFFPPGMNTEAFF

J gene: TRBJ1-2
V gene: TRBV5-6
clone size: -
D gene: -
CDR3 DNA: TGTGCCAGCAGCTCCCTTGGGAAGAACTATGGCTACACCTTC
CDR3 protein: CASSSLGKNYGYTF

J gene: TRBJ2-5
V gene: TRBV4-1
clone size: many
D gene: TRBD2
CDR3 DNA: TGCGCCAGCAGCCGGTTTAGCGGGGGGAGAGAGACCCAGTACTTC
CDR3 protein: CASSRFSGGRETQYF

J gene: TRBJ1-2
V gene: TRBV19
clone size: many
D gene: TRBD1
CDR3 DNA: TGTGCCAGTAGTATCGAGGGACAGAACTATGGCTACACCTTC
CDR3 protein: CASSIEGQNYGYTF